The present T cell receptor (beta chain) was sequenced within a study of blood T cells in healthy people across ages. At least ten counts were recorded for this clonotype. A much larger clonotype is one base distant, so this may be a read error. The V gene end was trimmed by 5 bases and the J gene end by 4 bases; junction bases not matched to a gene: 6. This CDR3 is 15 amino acids long. The V gene's germline CDR1 is SGHAT and CDR2 FQNNGV. A second PCR of 7 to 11 cycles used a sample-barcoded 5' primer and a J-beta primer mix. TCRdb called the 5' RACE reads again in MiXCR, with one record for every CDR3 protein. The data show about 840,000 distinct CDR3 sequences, approximately 32% seen once. There were at least 6 micrograms of total RNA extracted from every sample. These data also formed part of another study, on T cells of mothers and their children.

The chain joins TRBV11-2 to TRBJ1-2; 11 bases are a match to TRBD1. Sequencing was carried out using blood. This clonotype was obtained from a woman aged 40 to 55 in good health. CDR3 coding DNA: TGTGCCAGCAGCCTCCTGGGACAGGGGGGCTATGGCTACACCTTC. Translating it yields CASSLLGQGGYGYTF.